The rows below give T cell receptor beta chains drawn from one sample of a study of human T cells and chemical hapten exposure. TCRdb itself ran the RACE reads through MiXCR, one entry per CDR3 protein. The data contain about 70,000 distinct CDR3 sequences, 7.5% to 9.5% of them singletons. The sample in question was whole blood, obtained in connection with sensitization to the hapten diphenylcyclopropenone (DPC). The receptors here all came from a woman between 50 and 59 years old with alopecia areata. Some clones in this sample may be carry-over from other donors' samples. CDR3s include the opening cysteine and the closing phenylalanine or tryptophan. Fields, in order: D gene, V gene, J gene, clone size, CDR3 protein, CDR3 DNA. A D gene is named only where the DNA matches it firmly. Clone size is shown for a subset of rows, as once, few, many or a class of expanded clone.

D gene: .; V gene: TRBV6-2/TRBV6-3; J gene: TRBJ1-5; clone size: .; CDR3 protein: CASSYDEGGNQPQHF; CDR3 DNA: TGTGCCAGCAGTTACGATGAGGGGGGCAATCAGCCCCAGCATTTT
D gene: .; V gene: TRBV7-9; J gene: TRBJ2-4; clone size: many; CDR3 protein: CASGGAFGTKNIQYF; CDR3 DNA: TGTGCCAGCGGGGGGGCGTTTGGGACCAAAAACATTCAGTACTTC
D gene: .; V gene: TRBV2; J gene: TRBJ2-3; clone size: .; CDR3 protein: CASSGPFTDTQYF; CDR3 DNA: TGTGCCAGCAGTGGGCCGTTCACAGATACGCAGTATTTT
D gene: TRBD2; V gene: TRBV29-1; J gene: TRBJ2-7; clone size: few; CDR3 protein: CSATSGIRYEQYF; CDR3 DNA: TGCAGCGCTACTAGCGGGATACGGTACGAGCAGTACTTC
D gene: TRBD1; V gene: TRBV6-6; J gene: TRBJ2-3; clone size: few; CDR3 protein: CASSAGTEADTQYF; CDR3 DNA: TGTGCCAGCAGCGCCGGGACAGAAGCAGATACGCAGTATTTT
D gene: .; V gene: TRBV6-5; J gene: TRBJ1-5; clone size: .; CDR3 protein: CASSSRIEQPQHF; CDR3 DNA: TGTGCCAGCAGTTCCCGAATTGAGCAGCCCCAGCATTTT
D gene: TRBD1; V gene: TRBV12-3/TRBV12-4; J gene: TRBJ1-1; clone size: .; CDR3 protein: CASSLYGTGNTEAFF; CDR3 DNA: TGTGCCAGCAGTCTCTATGGGACAGGGAACACTGAAGCTTTCTTT
D gene: .; V gene: TRBV20-1; J gene: TRBJ2-4; clone size: .; CDR3 protein: CSARKTVGGILAKNIQYF; CDR3 DNA: TGCAGTGCTAGAAAAACTGTCGGAGGAATCCTAGCCAAAAACATTCAGTACTTC
D gene: TRBD2; V gene: TRBV5-1; J gene: TRBJ2-5; clone size: .; CDR3 protein: CASRIAGPQETQYF; CDR3 DNA: TGCGCCAGCAGGATAGCGGGGCCACAAGAGACCCAGTACTTC
D gene: .; V gene: TRBV3-1; J gene: TRBJ2-3; clone size: .; CDR3 protein: CASSHEITDTQYF; CDR3 DNA: TGTGCCAGCAGCCACGAGATTACAGATACGCAGTATTTT
D gene: .; V gene: TRBV5-6; J gene: TRBJ2-7; clone size: .; CDR3 protein: CASSPWTVPYEQYF; CDR3 DNA: TGTGCCAGCAGCCCGTGGACAGTCCCCTACGAGCAGTACTTC
D gene: TRBD1; V gene: TRBV20-1; J gene: TRBJ2-1; clone size: few; CDR3 protein: CSAKRQGRTYNEQFF; CDR3 DNA: TGCAGTGCGAAGAGACAGGGTCGCACCTACAATGAGCAGTTCTTC
D gene: TRBD2; V gene: TRBV4-1; J gene: TRBJ2-5; clone size: few; CDR3 protein: CASSQGSTSDRGAQYF; CDR3 DNA: TGCGCCAGCAGCCAGGGATCGACTAGCGATAGAGGAGCCCAGTACTTC
D gene: TRBD2; V gene: TRBV15; J gene: TRBJ2-3; clone size: .; CDR3 protein: CATSRESGRAFRTDTQYF; CDR3 DNA: TGTGCCACCAGCAGAGAAAGTGGGAGGGCCTTCCGCACAGATACGCAGTATTTT
D gene: .; V gene: TRBV5-1; J gene: TRBJ2-1; clone size: .; CDR3 protein: CASSPDGDFYNEQFF; CDR3 DNA: TGCGCCAGCAGCCCGGACGGAGACTTTTACAATGAGCAGTTCTTC
D gene: .; V gene: TRBV21-1; J gene: TRBJ2-7; clone size: few; CDR3 protein: CASSKRTGYTYEQYF; CDR3 DNA: TGTGCCAGCAGCAAAAGGACAGGGTACACGTACGAGCAGTACTTC
D gene: TRBD1; V gene: TRBV5-1; J gene: TRBJ2-7; clone size: few; CDR3 protein: CASSPGQGRLSF; CDR3 DNA: TGCGCCAGCAGCCCGGGACAGGGGCGACTGTCCTTC
D gene: .; V gene: TRBV18; J gene: TRBJ2-1; clone size: many; CDR3 protein: CASSPRRGTATYNEQFF; CDR3 DNA: TGTGCCAGCTCACCACGTCGAGGGACGGCTACCTACAATGAGCAGTTCTTC
D gene: .; V gene: TRBV11-2; J gene: TRBJ2-1; clone size: once; CDR3 protein: CASSLVKVRLGDPSSYNEQFF; CDR3 DNA: TGTGCCAGCAGCTTAGTGAAAGTCCGACTAGGAGACCCTAGCTCCTACAATGAGCAGTTCTTC
D gene: .; V gene: TRBV12-3/TRBV12-4; J gene: TRBJ1-1; clone size: many; CDR3 protein: CASSLGSDTEAFF; CDR3 DNA: TGTGCCAGCAGCTTAGGTAGTGACACTGAAGCTTTCTTT
D gene: TRBD1; V gene: TRBV2; J gene: TRBJ2-3; clone size: few; CDR3 protein: CASSEGQGATDTQYF; CDR3 DNA: TGTGCCAGCAGTGAAGGACAGGGGGCCACAGATACGCAGTATTTT
D gene: TRBD2; V gene: TRBV7-2; J gene: TRBJ2-4; clone size: few; CDR3 protein: CASSLHAGGQGIQYF; CDR3 DNA: TGTGCCAGCAGCTTACACGCGGGGGGGCAGGGCATTCAGTACTTC
D gene: .; V gene: TRBV27; J gene: TRBJ2-2; clone size: many; CDR3 protein: CASSLAAGELFF; CDR3 DNA: TGTGCCAGCAGTTTAGCGGCCGGGGAGCTGTTTTTT
D gene: .; V gene: TRBV12-3/TRBV12-4; J gene: TRBJ2-7; clone size: few; CDR3 protein: CASRSAAYEQYF; CDR3 DNA: TGTGCCAGCAGAAGTGCAGCTTACGAGCAGTACTTC
D gene: .; V gene: TRBV12-3/TRBV12-4; J gene: TRBJ1-1; clone size: .; CDR3 protein: CASSRVAGTEAFF; CDR3 DNA: TGTGCCAGCTCTCGGGTGGCAGGGACTGAAGCTTTCTTT
D gene: TRBD2; V gene: TRBV20-1; J gene: TRBJ2-7; clone size: many; CDR3 protein: CSARTSGRVNEQYF; CDR3 DNA: TGCAGTGCTAGAACTAGCGGGAGGGTCAACGAGCAGTACTTC
D gene: TRBD1; V gene: TRBV12-3/TRBV12-4; J gene: TRBJ2-6; clone size: many; CDR3 protein: CASSPQGSGANVLTF; CDR3 DNA: TGTGCCAGCAGTCCACAGGGGAGCGGGGCCAACGTCCTGACTTTC
D gene: .; V gene: TRBV25-1; J gene: TRBJ1-5; clone size: few; CDR3 protein: CASGFGSAQHF; CDR3 DNA: TGTGCCAGTGGATTTGGGTCTGCCCAGCATTTT
D gene: .; V gene: TRBV12-3/TRBV12-4; J gene: TRBJ2-7; clone size: .; CDR3 protein: CASTILGTPTDEQYF; CDR3 DNA: TGTGCCAGCACCATCCTCGGGACTCCGACGGACGAGCAGTACTTC
D gene: TRBD1; V gene: TRBV19; J gene: TRBJ1-2; clone size: .; CDR3 protein: CASSPQGQGSGYTF; CDR3 DNA: TGTGCCAGTAGTCCACAGGGACAGGGAAGTGGCTACACCTTC
D gene: .; V gene: TRBV6-5; J gene: TRBJ2-3; clone size: .; CDR3 protein: CASSYTGPPDTQYF; CDR3 DNA: TGTGCCAGCAGCTACACAGGGCCCCCAGATACGCAGTATTTT
D gene: .; V gene: TRBV30; J gene: TRBJ1-1; clone size: many; CDR3 protein: CAWTTGGAEAFF; CDR3 DNA: TGTGCCTGGACGACCGGGGGAGCTGAAGCTTTCTTT
D gene: .; V gene: TRBV4-2; J gene: TRBJ2-7; clone size: few; CDR3 protein: CASSQDHGGYEQYF; CDR3 DNA: TGTGCCAGCAGCCAAGATCACGGGGGCTACGAGCAGTACTTC
D gene: TRBD1; V gene: TRBV7-9; J gene: TRBJ1-5; clone size: .; CDR3 protein: CASSLTGGGQPQHF; CDR3 DNA: TGTGCCAGCAGCCTCACAGGGGGAGGTCAGCCCCAGCATTTT
D gene: .; V gene: TRBV5-4; J gene: TRBJ2-5; clone size: few; CDR3 protein: CASSVSTREETQYF; CDR3 DNA: TGTGCCAGCAGCGTCTCTACTAGAGAAGAGACCCAGTACTTC
D gene: TRBD1; V gene: TRBV12-5; J gene: TRBJ2-5; clone size: many; CDR3 protein: CASGLTPFPGGETQYF; CDR3 DNA: TGTGCTAGTGGTTTGACACCCTTCCCAGGGGGAGAGACCCAGTACTTC
D gene: .; V gene: TRBV12-3/TRBV12-4; J gene: TRBJ2-2; clone size: .; CDR3 protein: CASSLEGVAGELFF; CDR3 DNA: TGTGCCAGCAGTTTAGAGGGTGTGGCCGGGGAGCTGTTTTTT
D gene: TRBD2; V gene: TRBV20-1; J gene: TRBJ2-1; clone size: few; CDR3 protein: CSARKAGVEQFF; CDR3 DNA: TGCAGTGCTAGAAAAGCGGGGGTTGAGCAGTTCTTC
D gene: TRBD2; V gene: TRBV18; J gene: TRBJ2-7; clone size: .; CDR3 protein: CASSPGGSGRVSAYEQYF; CDR3 DNA: TGTGCCAGCTCACCCGGTGGTAGCGGGAGGGTTAGCGCCTACGAGCAGTACTTC
D gene: .; V gene: TRBV5-1; J gene: TRBJ2-3; clone size: .; CDR3 protein: CASSPSRLDSTDTQYF; CDR3 DNA: TGCGCCAGCAGCCCGAGCCGACTGGATTCCACAGATACGCAGTATTTT